The clone carrying this TCR beta chain was counted a few times. What it recognizes is unknown. It was from PBMCs that CD4+ and CD8+ T cells were sorted. The data belong to a study of CD8+ T cells in alopecia areata. Background on the study: Twice daily, treated patients received 5 to 10 mg of oral tofacitinib. After 6 to 18 months of tofacitinib, follow-up continued 6 months off drug. Overall study findings and caveats: Affected lesional scalp, above all in alopecia totalis/universalis, was more clonal than normal scalp.

This CDR3 comprises 12 residues. V lost 1 base to trimming and J lost 4 bases, with 5 bases between them. The germline gives CDR1 SEHNR, CDR2 FQNEAQ (reference sequence). Extraction of RNA preceded its reverse transcription into cDNA, which served as the sequencing template. Libraries were prepared by immunoSEQ multiplex PCR; TCRdb keeps only in-frame clonotypes and omits some of them. The sample lists approximately 140,000 clones; 47% were seen once. The TCR originated in a human donor with alopecia areata. The rearrangement links TRBV7-9 to TRBJ2-7; D remains unclear. The sample consisted of CD4+ T cells sorted from blood. CDR3 loop: CASSLETYEQYF. CDR3 coding DNA: TGTGCCAGCAGCTTAGAAACTTACGAGCAGTACTTC.